These 5 T cell receptor beta chains came from one sample sequenced in a study of blood T cells in healthy people across ages (dated by TCRdb to between 2015 and 2017). Receptor libraries were prepared by 5' RACE. The sequencer was an Illumina HiSeq 2500. A second PCR of about 6 to 11 cycles was performed with a sample-barcoded 5' primer and a J-beta primer mix. The public sequencing data were trimmed at Q25 with fastp and processed into clonotypes with MiXCR by TCRdb, which kept only in-frame beta chains. For every CDR3 protein sequence, its rows merge into one entry that carries the most common genes and DNA. Counted in this sample were 650,000 to 1,000,000 distinct CDR3 sequences; roughly 40% of them appeared once. 10% to 15% of the sample is held by the ten biggest clonotypes. The sequenced material came from blood. Source of these receptors: a man aged 18 to 29 in good health.

V usage is TRBV5-1 and J usage is TRBJ1-1; D perhaps matches TRBD1 (5 bases). The CDR3 runs to 16 residues. The germline V and J ends were trimmed by 1 base and 0 bases, with 13 bases remaining between them. CDR1 and CDR2 from the germline V gene are SGHRS and YFSETQ. The chain's CDR3 is CASSLKTEGMNTEAFF. The CDR3, as DNA: TGCGCCAGCAGCTTGAAGACAGAGGGTATGAACACTGAAGCTTTCTTT.

This clonotype was observed many times. The chain recombines TRBV12-3 or TRBV12-4 with TRBJ1-4; D not resolved. The V end was cut by 3 bases, the J end by 8 bases, with 10 bases between. This CDR3 is built from 13 residues. CDR3 DNA: TGTGCCAGCAGTTTGGGAGGGCGGGAAAAACTGTTTTTT. This gives the protein CASSLGGREKLFF.

This clonotype was detected only a few times. The chain uses TRBV24-1 and TRBJ2-5; 8 bases fit TRBD2. V lost 6 bases to trimming and J lost 2 bases; unmatched junction nucleotides: 10. Germline V gene data show CDR1 as KGHDR and CDR2 as SFDVKD. The CDR3 is 16 residues long. The DNA of the CDR3 is TGTGCCACCAGTAATCGAGCGGGGGATGCTCAAGAGACCCAGTACTTC. Translation gives CATSNRAGDAQETQYF.

The chain combines TRBV5-1 with TRBJ2-3; D gene unclear. The CDR3 covers 14 residues. Germline V gene lookup returns CDR1 SGHRS and CDR2 YFSETQ. Trimming took 0 bases from V and 0 from J, leaving 5 bases between them. The CDR3 sequence is CASSLDASTDTQYF. The CDR3 DNA is TGCGCCAGCAGCTTGGACGCAAGCACAGATACGCAGTATTTT.

This clonotype has a count of ten or more. The genes are TRBV12-3 or TRBV12-4 and TRBJ2-5, with a possible D match to TRBD1 (6 bases). V was cut by 7 bases and J by 1 base, with 13 bases left in between. CDR3 size: 14 residues. Here the CDR3 reads CASNPQGIQETQYF. DNA for the CDR3: TGTGCCAGCAACCCACAGGGAATCCAAGAGACCCAGTACTTC.